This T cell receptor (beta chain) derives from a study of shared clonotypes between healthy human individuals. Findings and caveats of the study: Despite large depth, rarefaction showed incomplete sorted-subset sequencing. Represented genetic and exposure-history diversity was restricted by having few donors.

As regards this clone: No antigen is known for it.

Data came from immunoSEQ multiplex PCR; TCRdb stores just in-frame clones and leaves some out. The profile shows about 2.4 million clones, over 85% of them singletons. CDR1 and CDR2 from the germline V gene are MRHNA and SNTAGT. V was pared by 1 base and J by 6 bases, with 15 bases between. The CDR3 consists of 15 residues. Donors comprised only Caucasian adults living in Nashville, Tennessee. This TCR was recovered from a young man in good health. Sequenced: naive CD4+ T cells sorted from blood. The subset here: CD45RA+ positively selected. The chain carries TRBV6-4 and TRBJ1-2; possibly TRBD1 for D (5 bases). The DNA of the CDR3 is TGTGCCAGCAGTGACTTTGGGGGATCAAGGGATGGCTACACCTTC. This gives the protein CASSDFGGSRDGYTF.